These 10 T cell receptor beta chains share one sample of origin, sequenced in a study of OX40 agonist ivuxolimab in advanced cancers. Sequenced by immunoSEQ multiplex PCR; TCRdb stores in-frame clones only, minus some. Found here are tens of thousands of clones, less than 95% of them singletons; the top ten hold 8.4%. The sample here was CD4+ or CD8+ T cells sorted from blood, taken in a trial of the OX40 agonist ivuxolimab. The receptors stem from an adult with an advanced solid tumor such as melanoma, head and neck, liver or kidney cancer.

The CDR3 coding sequence is TGCGCCAGCAGCCCCCGGACGGGCAGTGGCAATCAGCCCCAGCATTTT. Translated, it gives CASSPRTGSGNQPQHF. The rearrangement uses TRBV4-1 and TRBJ1-5; D is unresolved. CDR3 length: 16 residues. The germline V and J ends were trimmed by 4 bases and 2 bases, with 15 bases remaining between them. Germline V gives CDR1 MGHRA, CDR2 YSYEKL.

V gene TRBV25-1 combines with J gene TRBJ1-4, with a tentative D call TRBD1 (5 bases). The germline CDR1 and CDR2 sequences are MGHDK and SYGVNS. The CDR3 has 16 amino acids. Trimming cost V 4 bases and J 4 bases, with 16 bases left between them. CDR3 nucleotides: TGTGCCAGCAGTGTTCCTTATACGGGGGTTAATGAAAAACTGTTTTTT. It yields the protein CASSVPYTGVNEKLFF.

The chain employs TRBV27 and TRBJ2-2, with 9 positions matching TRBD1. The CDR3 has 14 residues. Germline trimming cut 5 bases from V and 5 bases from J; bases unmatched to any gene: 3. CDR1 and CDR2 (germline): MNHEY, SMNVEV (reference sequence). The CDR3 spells CASSVQGATGELFF. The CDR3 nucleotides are TGTGCCAGCAGTGTACAGGGGGCGACCGGGGAGCTGTTTTTT.

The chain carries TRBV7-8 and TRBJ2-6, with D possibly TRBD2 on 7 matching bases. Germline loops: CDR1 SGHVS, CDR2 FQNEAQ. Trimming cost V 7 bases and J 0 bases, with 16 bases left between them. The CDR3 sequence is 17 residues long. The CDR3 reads CASTPGGGSSGANVLTF. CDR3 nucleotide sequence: TGTGCCAGCACCCCGGGGGGCGGAAGCTCTGGGGCCAACGTCCTGACTTTC.

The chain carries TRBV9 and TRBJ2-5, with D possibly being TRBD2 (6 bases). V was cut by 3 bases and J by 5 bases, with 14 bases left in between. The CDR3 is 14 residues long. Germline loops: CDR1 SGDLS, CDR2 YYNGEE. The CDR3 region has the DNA TGTGCCAGCAGCGGAGGGGCCGGAGGGGAGACCCAGTACTTC. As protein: CASSGGAGGETQYF.

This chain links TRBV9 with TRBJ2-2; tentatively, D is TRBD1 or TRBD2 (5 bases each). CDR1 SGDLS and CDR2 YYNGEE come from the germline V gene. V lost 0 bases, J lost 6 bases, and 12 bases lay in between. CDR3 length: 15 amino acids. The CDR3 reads CASSVDLGGAGELFF. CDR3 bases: TGTGCCAGCAGCGTAGACCTTGGGGGTGCCGGGGAGCTGTTTTTT.

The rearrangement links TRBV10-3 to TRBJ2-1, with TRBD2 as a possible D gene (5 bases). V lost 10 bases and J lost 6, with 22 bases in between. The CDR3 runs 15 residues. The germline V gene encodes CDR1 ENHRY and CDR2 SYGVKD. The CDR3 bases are TGTGCCAACTCCGGGGTGCCGGGGAGACTCAATGAGCAGTTCTTC. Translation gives CANSGVPGRLNEQFF.

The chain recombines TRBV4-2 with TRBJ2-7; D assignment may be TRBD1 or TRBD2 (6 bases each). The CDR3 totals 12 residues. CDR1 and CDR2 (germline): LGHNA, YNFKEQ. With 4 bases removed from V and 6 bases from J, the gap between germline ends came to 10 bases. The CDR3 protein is CASSPGGSEQYF. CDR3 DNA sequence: TGTGCCAGCAGCCCCGGGGGCTCCGAGCAGTACTTC.

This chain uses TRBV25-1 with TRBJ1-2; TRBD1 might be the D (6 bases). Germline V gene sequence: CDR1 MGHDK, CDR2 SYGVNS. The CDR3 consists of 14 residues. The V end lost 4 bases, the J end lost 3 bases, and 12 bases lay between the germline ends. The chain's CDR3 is CASSGQGMYYGYTF. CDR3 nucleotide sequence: TGTGCCAGCAGTGGGCAGGGGATGTACTATGGCTACACCTTC.

The CDR3 nucleotides are TGTGCCAGCAGCCCCGGCCCCGGGCCTGCGTTCAGAAACACCATATATTTT. This sequence encodes CASSPGPGPAFRNTIYF. V usage is TRBV7-9 and J usage is TRBJ1-3; D gene unclear. The CDR3 covers 17 residues. CDR1 is SEHNR and CDR2 is FQNEAQ in the germline V gene (reference sequence). V lost 5 bases to trimming and J lost 5 bases, with 22 bases between them.